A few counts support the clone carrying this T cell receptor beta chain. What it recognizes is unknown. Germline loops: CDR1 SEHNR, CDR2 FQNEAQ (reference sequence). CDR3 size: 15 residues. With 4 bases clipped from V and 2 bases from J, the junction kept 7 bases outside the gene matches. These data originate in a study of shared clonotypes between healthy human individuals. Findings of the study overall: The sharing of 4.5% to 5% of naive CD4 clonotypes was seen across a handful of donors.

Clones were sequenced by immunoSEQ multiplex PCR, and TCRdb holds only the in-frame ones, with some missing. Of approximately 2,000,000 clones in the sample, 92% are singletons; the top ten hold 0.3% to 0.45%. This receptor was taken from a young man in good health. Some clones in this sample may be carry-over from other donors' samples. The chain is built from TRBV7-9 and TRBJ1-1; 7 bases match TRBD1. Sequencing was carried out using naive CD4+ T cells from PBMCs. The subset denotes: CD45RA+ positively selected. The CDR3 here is CASSSTGVSNTEAFF. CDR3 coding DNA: TGTGCCAGCAGCTCCACAGGGGTTAGCAACACTGAAGCTTTCTTT.